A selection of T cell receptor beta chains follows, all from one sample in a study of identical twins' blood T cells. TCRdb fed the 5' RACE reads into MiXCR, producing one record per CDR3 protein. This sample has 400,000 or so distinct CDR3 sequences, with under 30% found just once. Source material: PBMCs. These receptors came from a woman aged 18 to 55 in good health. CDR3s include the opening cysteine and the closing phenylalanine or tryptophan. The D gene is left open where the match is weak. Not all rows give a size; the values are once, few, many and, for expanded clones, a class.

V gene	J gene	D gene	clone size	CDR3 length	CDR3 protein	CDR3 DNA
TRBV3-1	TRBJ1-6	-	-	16	CASSQGSRGADSPLHF	TGTGCCAGCAGCCAAGGTTCCAGAGGGGCAGACTCACCCCTCCACTTT
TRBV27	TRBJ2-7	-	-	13	CASRKDVSYEQYF	TGTGCCAGCAGGAAAGACGTCTCCTACGAGCAGTACTTC
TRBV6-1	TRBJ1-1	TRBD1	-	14	CASSAQGVFTEAFF	TGTGCCAGCAGTGCACAGGGGGTGTTCACTGAAGCTTTCTTT
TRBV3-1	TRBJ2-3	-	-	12	CASSQVSNTQYF	TGTGCCAGCAGCCAAGTTAGCAATACGCAGTATTTT
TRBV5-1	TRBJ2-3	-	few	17	CASSPLTAPGKGDTQYF	TGCGCCAGCAGCCCTCTTACTGCTCCGGGTAAGGGGGATACGCAGTATTTT
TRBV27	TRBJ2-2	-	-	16	CASSLGPGTYTWELFF	TGTGCCAGCAGTTTAGGTCCAGGGACGTACACCTGGGAGCTGTTTTTT
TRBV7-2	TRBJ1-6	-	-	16	CASSLRGTAFFVALHF	TGTGCCAGCAGCTTAAGAGGGACCGCCTTTTTTGTGGCCCTCCACTTT
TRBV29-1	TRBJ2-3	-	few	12	CSALRTVDTQYF	TGCAGCGCCCTGAGGACGGTTGATACGCAGTATTTT
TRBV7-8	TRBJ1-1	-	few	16	CASSLVQGHLNTEAFF	TGTGCCAGCAGCTTAGTTCAGGGCCACCTGAACACTGAAGCTTTCTTT
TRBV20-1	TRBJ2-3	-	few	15	CSAIESGSSTDTQYF	TGCAGTGCTATAGAGAGCGGGTCTAGCACAGATACGCAGTATTTT